A selection of T cell receptor beta chains follows, all from one sample in a study of identical twins. TCRdb fed the 5' RACE reads into MiXCR, producing one record per CDR3 protein. The repertoire holds about 240,000 distinct CDR3 sequences, with roughly 13% as singletons. This same sample was also part of a study on yellow fever vaccine responses in identical twins.

Sequencing was carried out using memory (CD45RO+) T cells sorted from blood. The source is a woman between 18 and 29 years old in good health. CDR3s include the opening cysteine and the closing phenylalanine or tryptophan. The order of the fields is CDR3 DNA, CDR3 protein, V gene, clone size, J gene, D gene. The D gene is left open where the match is weak. A row's size may be missing; if present it is once, few, many or a size class.

TGTGCCATCGGGGCTGCCAAGGGTGAGCAGTTCTTC	CAIGAAKGEQFF	TRBV10-3	few	TRBJ2-1	NA
TGCAGCGTTGACGGGACAGGATTCACAGATACGCAGTATTTT	CSVDGTGFTDTQYF	TRBV29-1	NA	TRBJ2-3	TRBD1
TGTGCCAGCAGCTTGATAGGCAGGGGCTACGAGCAGTACTTC	CASSLIGRGYEQYF	TRBV7-8	few	TRBJ2-7	NA
TGTGCCAGCAGCCAGACTGGAAACAATGAGCAGTTCTTC	CASSQTGNNEQFF	TRBV7-9	many	TRBJ2-1	NA
TGCAGCGTTGAAAAGCCTAGCGGGGGGACAGATACGCAGTATTTT	CSVEKPSGGTDTQYF	TRBV29-1	many	TRBJ2-3	TRBD2
TGTGCCAGCAGCTTACGGGCCGCCTACGAGCAGTACTTC	CASSLRAAYEQYF	TRBV13	NA	TRBJ2-7	NA
TGTGCCAGCAGTCCCGCTCATGGGAATTCACCCCTCCACTTT	CASSPAHGNSPLHF	TRBV28	NA	TRBJ1-6	NA
TGCAGCGTTGGGCTTAGTACAGGTAACACTGAAGCTTTCTTT	CSVGLSTGNTEAFF	TRBV29-1	many	TRBJ1-1	NA
TGTGCCAGCAGCTATAGGGGGCAGGGGGCAGATACGCAGTATTTT	CASSYRGQGADTQYF	TRBV13	NA	TRBJ2-3	TRBD1
TGCGCCAGCAGCCAAGATTACGGACAGGGACAAGAGACCCAGTACTTC	CASSQDYGQGQETQYF	TRBV4-3	many	TRBJ2-5	TRBD1
TGTGCCAGCGCACCGGGCGGGTCCTACAATGAGCAGTTCTTC	CASAPGGSYNEQFF	TRBV28	few	TRBJ2-1	NA
TGTGCCAGCAGTTTGCCCACAGTAGCCAAAAACATTCAGTACTTC	CASSLPTVAKNIQYF	TRBV28	few	TRBJ2-4	NA
TGTGCCACCAGTCGGACAGGGGGAAAGACCCAGTACTTC	CATSRTGGKTQYF	TRBV24-1	few	TRBJ2-5	TRBD1
TGTGCCAGCAGTCCTCCGGCGCCTCCCTACGAGCAGTACTTC	CASSPPAPPYEQYF	TRBV12-3/TRBV12-4	few	TRBJ2-7	NA
TGTGCCAGCAGGCGAGGTCTTTCGGGGGAGCGCACTGAAGCTTTCTTT	CASRRGLSGERTEAFF	TRBV6-1	few	TRBJ1-1	NA
TGCGCCAGCAGCCCGGACTCTACCTACAATGAGCAGTTCTTC	CASSPDSTYNEQFF	TRBV5-1	few	TRBJ2-1	NA
TGCAGTGCTCCCTCACGCGAGAGATCCACAGATACGCAGTATTTT	CSAPSRERSTDTQYF	TRBV20-1	few	TRBJ2-3	NA
TGTGCCACCAGCCCCCGTCGGGGGCAGTCCTACAATGAGCAGTTCTTC	CATSPRRGQSYNEQFF	TRBV15	many	TRBJ2-1	NA
TGTGCCAGCAGTTTATGGCAGGGCAATCAGCCCCAGCATTTT	CASSLWQGNQPQHF	TRBV12-3/TRBV12-4	many	TRBJ1-5	NA
TGTGCCAGCACCACGAGCAAGGGAGAGACCCAGTACTTC	CASTTSKGETQYF	TRBV7-9	NA	TRBJ2-5	NA
TGCAGCGTTGAAGATCGGTTGGCAGGGGAATACTTC	CSVEDRLAGEYF	TRBV29-1	NA	TRBJ2-5	NA
TGTGCCAGCAGTTACGTGCGGGGAGGAGAGACCCAGTACTTC	CASSYVRGGETQYF	TRBV6-2/TRBV6-3	NA	TRBJ2-5	NA
TGCAGTGCTAGCTTAGGGGGGGCGGGCACAGATACGCAGTATTTT	CSASLGGAGTDTQYF	TRBV20-1	many	TRBJ2-3	NA
TGTGCCAGCAAGGGACAGAATTACAATGAGCAGTTCTTC	CASKGQNYNEQFF	TRBV6-1	many	TRBJ2-1	TRBD1
TGTGCCAGCGGAGAATCAGGGGGACGGTACAATGAGCAGTTCTTC	CASGESGGRYNEQFF	TRBV28	NA	TRBJ2-1	TRBD1
TGTGCCAGCAGCTTCTCTAGCGGGGGCCAAGAGACCCAGTACTTC	CASSFSSGGQETQYF	TRBV7-6	NA	TRBJ2-5	TRBD2
TGTGCCAGCAGACTACGGGGGGGGGCCGGGAGTGAATTAGCCAAAAACATTCAGTACTTC	CASRLRGGAGSELAKNIQYF	TRBV12-3/TRBV12-4	NA	TRBJ2-4	TRBD2
TGTGCCAGCAGCTTAAGGTCCAGCGTCGGTAGCTCCTACGAGCAGTACTTC	CASSLRSSVGSSYEQYF	TRBV7-2	few	TRBJ2-7	NA
TGTGCCAGCAGCCTGAACACCATATATTTT	CASSLNTIYF	TRBV6-6	NA	TRBJ1-3	NA
TGTGCCAGCAGCTCAGGGTATCGGGAGCAGTACTTC	CASSSGYREQYF	TRBV5-6	NA	TRBJ2-7	NA
TGTGCCAGCAGCCCCGGGCGGGGACTCCCCTACGAGCAGTACTTC	CASSPGRGLPYEQYF	TRBV7-6	NA	TRBJ2-7	NA
TGCAGTGCTAGTTCGACCAAGGACAATGGCTACACCTTC	CSASSTKDNGYTF	TRBV20-1	few	TRBJ1-2	NA
TGTGCCAGCAGACGGACTAGCGGGGGGGCCTACGAGCAGTTCTTC	CASRRTSGGAYEQFF	TRBV6-2/TRBV6-3	NA	TRBJ2-1	TRBD2
TGCAGTGCTAGAGATCCGGACCGAGCGGGAGTGGCCGGGGAGCTGTTTTTT	CSARDPDRAGVAGELFF	TRBV20-1	NA	TRBJ2-2	TRBD2
TGCGCCAGCAGCTTTGCCCGGACAGGGGCCTACAATGAGCAGTTCTTC	CASSFARTGAYNEQFF	TRBV5-1	NA	TRBJ2-1	TRBD1
TGTGCCAGCAGCCAAGAATCTGAGTCCTACGAGCAGTACTTC	CASSQESESYEQYF	TRBV3-1	few	TRBJ2-7	NA
TGTGCCATCAGTTTAGCGGGGGGCGGCACAGATACGCAGTATTTT	CAISLAGGGTDTQYF	TRBV10-3	NA	TRBJ2-3	TRBD2
TGTGCCACCAAGCGGGTGGGATGGCTGACCCAGTACTTC	CATKRVGWLTQYF	TRBV28	NA	TRBJ2-5	NA
TGTGCCAGCAGCTTATCCTCTAGCGGGAGGAACAATGAGCAGTTCTTC	CASSLSSSGRNNEQFF	TRBV7-9	NA	TRBJ2-1	TRBD2
TGTGCCAGCAGTTTCTATGGGGCTAGCAGTACAGATACGCAGTATTTT	CASSFYGASSTDTQYF	TRBV28	few	TRBJ2-3	NA
TGTGCCAGCAGCTCCACCGGGACAGTCTCCTACGAGCAGTACTTC	CASSSTGTVSYEQYF	TRBV5-6	few	TRBJ2-7	TRBD1
TGTGCCAGCAGTCTCCGGGACAGGGAATCACCCCTCCACTTT	CASSLRDRESPLHF	TRBV12-3/TRBV12-4	few	TRBJ1-6	TRBD1